The rows below give T cell receptor beta chains drawn from one sample of a study of blood T cell repertoires in COVID-19. The method was immunoSEQ multiplex PCR; TCRdb's version includes in-frame clones alone and lacks a portion of them. The sample holds about 150,000 clones, approximately 86% seen once. Sequencing was done on a sample of peripheral blood. The receptors were sampled from a woman aged 55-75 years with active or convalescent COVID-19. The CDR3 runs from the conserved cysteine through the conserved F or W. The D gene is left open where the match is weak. The listing skips clone size in some rows; elsewhere it reads once, few, many or a size class.

CDR3 protein | CDR3 DNA | J gene | D gene | V gene | clone size
CASSEQGQGVLSGNTIYF | TGTGCCAGCAGTGAACAAGGACAGGGGGTACTCTCTGGAAACACCATATATTTT | TRBJ1-3 | TRBD1 | TRBV2 | -
CASSVGLAGAIQETQYF | TGTGCCAGCAGCGTAGGGCTAGCGGGGGCCATACAAGAGACCCAGTACTTC | TRBJ2-5 | TRBD2 | TRBV9 | -
CASSSAGQGRSPLHF | TGTGCCAGCAGTTCCGCTGGACAGGGGAGATCACCCCTCCACTTT | TRBJ1-6 | TRBD1 | TRBV28 | -
CASSLLGGREEKLFF | TGTGCCAGCAGCCTGCTGGGGGGGCGAGAAGAAAAACTGTTTTTT | TRBJ1-4 | - | TRBV5-4 | once
CASSLGTASQETQYF | TGTGCCAGCAGCTTGGGGACAGCCTCTCAAGAGACCCAGTACTTC | TRBJ2-5 | - | TRBV5-4 | -
CAISGASMNTEAFF | TGTGCCATCAGTGGTGCCAGTATGAACACTGAAGCTTTCTTT | TRBJ1-1 | - | TRBV10-3 | -
CASSLGQGGTYEQYF | TGTGCCAGCAGCTTAGGACAGGGAGGCACCTACGAGCAGTACTTC | TRBJ2-7 | - | TRBV7-2 | -
CASRPGLAGVNQETQYF | TGTGCCAGCAGACCGGGACTAGCGGGGGTAAACCAAGAGACCCAGTACTTC | TRBJ2-5 | TRBD2 | TRBV7-2 | -
CASSPVTQGNYGYTF | TGTGCCAGCTCACCGGTAACACAGGGGAACTATGGCTACACCTTC | TRBJ1-2 | TRBD1 | TRBV18 | -
CATSKQGGPSEKLFF | TGTGCCACCAGTAAACAAGGGGGTCCCTCAGAAAAACTGTTTTTT | TRBJ1-4 | - | TRBV24-1 | -
CASSSSPNSPLHF | TGTGCCAGCAGTTCGTCCCCTAATTCACCCCTCCACTTT | TRBJ1-6 | - | TRBV12-3/TRBV12-4 | -
CASKKQGQRTDTQYF | TGTGCCAGCAAGAAACAGGGGCAAAGAACAGATACGCAGTATTTT | TRBJ2-3 | TRBD1 | TRBV27 | -
CASRKGTGSRVDTEAFF | TGCGCCAGCCGCAAGGGCACAGGGTCTCGAGTGGACACTGAAGCTTTCTTT | TRBJ1-1 | - | TRBV5-1 | -
CATGIRGLRSNQPQHF | TGTGCCACCGGTATCCGGGGGTTGCGAAGCAATCAGCCCCAGCATTTT | TRBJ1-5 | - | TRBV15 | -
CASSDQGANYGYTF | TGTGCCAGCAGTGATCAGGGGGCTAACTATGGCTACACCTTC | TRBJ1-2 | TRBD1 | TRBV2 | -
CASSQEWSSGANVLTF | TGCGCCAGCAGCCAAGAATGGAGTTCTGGGGCCAACGTCCTGACTTTC | TRBJ2-6 | - | TRBV4-1 | -
CASKQGANTGELFF | TGTGCCAGCAAACAGGGGGCGAACACCGGGGAGCTGTTTTTT | TRBJ2-2 | TRBD1 | TRBV7-6 | -
CASSLGSPLVYGYTF | TGTGCCAGCAGCTTAGGAAGCCCCCTGGTGTATGGCTACACCTTC | TRBJ1-2 | - | TRBV7-8 | -
CASSTGGGAYEQYF | TGTGCCAGCTCCACGGGAGGGGGCGCGTACGAGCAGTACTTC | TRBJ2-7 | - | TRBV6-5 | once
CASSSYRGSYEQYF | TGTGCCAGCAGCTCATACAGGGGCTCCTACGAGCAGTACTTC | TRBJ2-7 | TRBD1 | TRBV7-9 | -
CASSPPAGGEKLFF | TGTGCCAGCTCACCACCGGCAGGGGGTGAAAAACTGTTTTTT | TRBJ1-4 | TRBD1 | TRBV18 | -
CASSWVGRGEGYTF | TGTGCCAGCAGCTGGGTGGGCAGGGGGGAAGGCTACACCTTC | TRBJ1-2 | TRBD1 | TRBV7-6 | -
CASSEAYGYTF | TGTGCCAGCAGCGAAGCGTATGGCTACACCTTC | TRBJ1-2 | - | TRBV12-3/TRBV12-4 | -
CASSPGKGGDTEAFF | TGTGCCAGCAGCCCAGGGAAGGGAGGTGACACTGAAGCTTTCTTT | TRBJ1-1 | - | TRBV7-8 | -
CASSVTGVARSEQYF | TGTGCCAGCAGCGTAACAGGGGTTGCGAGAAGCGAGCAGTACTTC | TRBJ2-7 | TRBD1 | TRBV9 | -
CASSPGYNQPQHF | TGTGCCAGCAGTCCCGGGTATAATCAGCCCCAGCATTTT | TRBJ1-5 | - | TRBV6-5 | -
CAISESRFTQYF | TGTGCCATCAGTGAGTCGCGGTTTACGCAGTATTTT | TRBJ2-3 | - | TRBV10-3 | -
CASSFRQGMSYEQYF | TGTGCCAGCAGCTTTAGACAGGGGATGAGCTACGAGCAGTACTTC | TRBJ2-7 | TRBD1 | TRBV7-8 | -
CASSYATGSNEQFF | TGTGCCAGCAGTTACGCCACGGGTAGCAATGAGCAGTTCTTC | TRBJ2-1 | - | TRBV6-2/TRBV6-3 | -
CASSQDSSATNEKLFF | TGCGCCAGCAGCCAAGATTCCTCCGCAACTAATGAAAAACTGTTTTTT | TRBJ1-4 | - | TRBV4-3 | -
CASSYYHSNNEQFF | TGTGCCAGCAGTTACTATCACAGTAACAATGAGCAGTTCTTC | TRBJ2-1 | - | TRBV6-2/TRBV6-3 | -
CASSGSLSYNEQFF | TGTGCCAGCAGTGGGTCACTCTCCTACAATGAGCAGTTCTTC | TRBJ2-1 | - | TRBV2 | -
CASSFQGRGNTEAFF | TGTGCCAGCAGCTTTCAAGGCAGGGGGAACACTGAAGCTTTCTTT | TRBJ1-1 | - | TRBV7-2 | -
CASSEDRGIGNTIYF | TGTGCCAGCAGCGAGGACAGGGGTATCGGAAACACCATATATTTT | TRBJ1-3 | TRBD1 | TRBV2 | few
CASSSRQFQETQYF | TGTGCCAGCAGCTCACGACAGTTCCAAGAGACCCAGTACTTC | TRBJ2-5 | - | TRBV7-9 | -
CASSLRVSYEQYF | TGTGCCAGCAGCTTACGTGTTTCCTACGAGCAGTACTTC | TRBJ2-7 | - | TRBV7-2 | -
CASSLAIGQGAYEQYF | TGTGCCAGCAGCTTGGCTATTGGACAGGGGGCCTACGAGCAGTACTTC | TRBJ2-7 | TRBD1 | TRBV5-6 | once
CASSLASQGRQPQHF | TGTGCCAGCAGTCTAGCTTCACAGGGGCGTCAGCCCCAGCATTTT | TRBJ1-5 | TRBD1 | TRBV6-2/TRBV6-3 | once
CASRDRGVYEQYF | TGTGCCAGCAGGGACAGGGGAGTCTACGAGCAGTACTTC | TRBJ2-7 | TRBD1 | TRBV6-5 | -
CSVQTGSMDTEAFF | TGCAGCGTTCAAACAGGGAGCATGGACACTGAAGCTTTCTTT | TRBJ1-1 | - | TRBV29-1 | few
CAITNAKTNTDTQYF | TGTGCCATCACCAACGCAAAGACAAACACAGATACGCAGTATTTT | TRBJ2-3 | - | TRBV10-3 | -
CASSSLGQGGTEAFF | TGTGCCAGTAGTTCCCTGGGACAGGGTGGCACTGAAGCTTTCTTT | TRBJ1-1 | TRBD1 | TRBV19 | -
CAIKSQGGGELFF | TGTGCCATCAAGTCTCAGGGCGGCGGGGAGCTGTTTTTT | TRBJ2-2 | - | TRBV7-9 | -
CASSLVWLAGTSTDTQYF | TGTGCCAGCAGCTTAGTTTGGTTAGCGGGGACAAGCACAGATACGCAGTATTTT | TRBJ2-3 | TRBD2 | TRBV7-8 | -
CASSVWTGGTEAFF | TGTGCCAGCAGCGTGTGGACAGGGGGCACTGAAGCTTTCTTT | TRBJ1-1 | TRBD1 | TRBV9 | -
CASSPPLGMNTEAFF | TGTGCCAGCTCACCACCGCTAGGCATGAACACTGAAGCTTTCTTT | TRBJ1-1 | - | TRBV18 | -
CASSEYAGTPNEKLFF | TGTGCCAGCAGTGAATATGCCGGGACACCTAATGAAAAACTGTTTTTT | TRBJ1-4 | - | TRBV25-1 | -
CASSGPIPYF | TGTGCCAGCAGTGGGCCGATACCGTACTTC | TRBJ2-7 | - | TRBV28 | -
CASSVGPGTGGNQPQHF | TGTGCCAGCAGCGTAGGCCCCGGGACAGGGGGCAATCAGCCCCAGCATTTT | TRBJ1-5 | TRBD1 | TRBV9 | -
CASSLSGDGQPQHF | TGTGCCAGCAGCTTATCAGGGGATGGCCAGCCCCAGCATTTT | TRBJ1-5 | - | TRBV7-2 | -
CASSTLAGTITDTQYF | TGCGCCAGCAGCACCTTAGCGGGGACGATCACAGATACGCAGTATTTT | TRBJ2-3 | TRBD2 | TRBV5-1 | -